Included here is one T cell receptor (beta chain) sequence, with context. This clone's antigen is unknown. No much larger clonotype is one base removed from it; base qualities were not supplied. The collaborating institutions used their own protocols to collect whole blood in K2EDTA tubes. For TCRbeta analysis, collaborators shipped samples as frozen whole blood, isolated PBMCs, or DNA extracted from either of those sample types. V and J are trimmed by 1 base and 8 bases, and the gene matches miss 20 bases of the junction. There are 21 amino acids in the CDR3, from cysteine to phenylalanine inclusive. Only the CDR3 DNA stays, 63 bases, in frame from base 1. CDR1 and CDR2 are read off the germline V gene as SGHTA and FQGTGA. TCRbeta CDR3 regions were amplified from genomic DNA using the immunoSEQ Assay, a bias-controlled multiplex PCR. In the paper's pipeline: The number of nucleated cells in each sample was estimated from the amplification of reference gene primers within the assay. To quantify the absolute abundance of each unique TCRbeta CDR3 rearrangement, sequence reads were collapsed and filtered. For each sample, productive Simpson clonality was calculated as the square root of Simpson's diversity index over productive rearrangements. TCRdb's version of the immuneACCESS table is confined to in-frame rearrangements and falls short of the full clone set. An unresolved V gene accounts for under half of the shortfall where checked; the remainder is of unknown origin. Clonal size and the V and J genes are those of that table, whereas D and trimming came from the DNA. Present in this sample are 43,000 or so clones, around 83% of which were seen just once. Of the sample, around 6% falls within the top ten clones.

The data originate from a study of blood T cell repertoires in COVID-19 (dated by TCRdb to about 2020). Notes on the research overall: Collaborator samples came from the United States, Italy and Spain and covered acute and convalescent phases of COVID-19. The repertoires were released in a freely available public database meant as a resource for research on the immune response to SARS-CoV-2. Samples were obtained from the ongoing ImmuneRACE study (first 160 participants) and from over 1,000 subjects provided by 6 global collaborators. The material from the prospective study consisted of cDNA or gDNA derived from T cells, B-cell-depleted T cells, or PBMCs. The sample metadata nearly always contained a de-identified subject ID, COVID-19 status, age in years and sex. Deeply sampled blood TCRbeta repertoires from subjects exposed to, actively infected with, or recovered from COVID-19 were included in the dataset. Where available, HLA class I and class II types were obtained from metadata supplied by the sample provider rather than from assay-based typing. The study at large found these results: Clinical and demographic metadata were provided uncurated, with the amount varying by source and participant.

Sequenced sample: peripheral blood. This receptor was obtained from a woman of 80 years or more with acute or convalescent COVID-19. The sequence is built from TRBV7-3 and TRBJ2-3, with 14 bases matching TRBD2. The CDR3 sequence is CASSLNLPGLAGEKARVTQYF. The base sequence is TGTGCCAGCAGCTTAAACCTACCGGGACTAGCGGGGGAAAAAGCTAGAGTTACGCAGTATTTT.